This T cell receptor beta chain was documented in a study of Graves' ophthalmopathy and Graves' hyperthyroidism (dated by TCRdb to 2016 to 2019). Concerning the study at large: Peripheral blood was collected at initial diagnosis, before any treatment. An independent validation cohort comprised fewer than 20 hyperthyroidism patients and some 16 patients who later progressed from hyperthyroidism to ophthalmopathy. After sampling, hyperthyroidism patients received methimazole starting at 30 mg daily, and ophthalmopathy patients received high-dose intravenous methylprednisolone. A discovery set of 90 to 100 patients (roughly 41 ophthalmopathy, approximately 58 stable hyperthyroidism) was enrolled to explore V-J signatures distinguishing ophthalmopathy from hyperthyroidism. The 100 or so discovery patients were divided at random into training and test sets in a 7:3 ratio. TCR beta repertoire signatures were used to distinguish Graves' ophthalmopathy from Graves' hyperthyroidism and to predict progression to ophthalmopathy. In total, approximately 130 blood samples were TCR-sequenced: 40 to 45 ophthalmopathy, over 70 hyperthyroidism and about 17 hyperthyroidism-to-ophthalmopathy patients. In more than five hyperthyroidism patients, the T-cell repertoires found in thyroid tissue were compared with those found in blood.

TCR beta CDR3 regions were amplified from RNA transcripts for repertoire sequencing. HTBI primers and the Qiagen OneStep RT-PCR kit were used in a first-round RT-PCR, which was followed by a second-round multiplex PCR, size selection and purification. The libraries underwent paired-end sequencing with 100 bp reads on an Illumina HiSeq2000. The study's processing was this. SOAPnuke was used to process the reads, removing any read that contained adapters or uncalled bases, had a mean Phred below 15, or lacked an exact match to the constant primer or identifier. High-quality paired reads were merged with COPE v1.2.5. Each unique nucleotide sequence was defined as a clonotype, and clonotypes were aligned to IMGT TRB V, D and J references with MiTCR v1.1. The analysis was limited to V-J combinations with a frequency above 0.0001, which together covered 98% to 99.2% of repertoires. For each V-J combination, a TCR clonal expansion and chaos score was defined as F50 clonal expansion divided by the chaos observed in the TCRdist matrix. Welch's t-statistics and random forest were used to narrow the features down to around 12 V-J combinations, which were then fed into a naive Bayes classifier. Thyroid-blood repertoire similarity was quantified with the Morisita-Horn index. In TCRdb, the public reads were trimmed at Q25 with fastp and aligned with MiXCR, with productive beta chains retained. Every entry covers one CDR3 protein and lists the most common genes and DNA from its rows. The V and J calls follow TCRdb's processing rather than the paper's. Within this sample are 600,000 to 650,000 distinct CDR3 sequences, with over 20% of them counted one time only. The top ten clonotypes cover about 6.6% of the sample.

Summary of the overall study and its limitations: Most expanded thyroid clonotypes with frequency above 0.001 were also detected in blood, suggesting blood repertoires may reflect the thyroid immune response. Sample size was not statistically predetermined, and group allocation was not concealed from the investigators. In validation, the model predicted ophthalmopathy progression with 70.59% sensitivity and around 72% specificity; around twelve predicted patients were CT-confirmed with GO in a median of approximately 6.2 months. In cross-validation, the 13-signature model distinguished ophthalmopathy from stable hyperthyroidism with approximately 88% sensitivity and about 84% specificity, and in the test set the corresponding values were approximately 80% and 75%.

This clonotype showed up many times. Its antigen target is currently unknown. No base-level quality is on record; no much larger clone is a single base apart. V is pared back by 3 bases and J by 5 bases, with 11 bases lying between the germline termini. The germline V gene (reference sequence) sets CDR1 to SEHNR and CDR2 to FQNEAQ. The CDR3 starts with the cysteine, ends with the phenylalanine, and has 15 residues. Only CDR3 DNA is held: 45 bases, read in frame from base 1. Hyperthyroidism was considered stable if no progression to ophthalmopathy occurred within 18 months of follow-up. Patients with hyperthyroidism were aged 18 to 65 years, had been newly diagnosed, and had a disease duration of less than 2 months. Anyone with other autoimmune diseases, uncontrolled infections, pregnancy or lactation was excluded from the study. Clinical symptoms, serum thyroxine, TRAb, thyroid ultrasound and orbital computed tomography were used for diagnosis. Ficoll-Paque density gradient centrifugation was used to isolate PBMCs from 8.5 to 10 ml of fresh peripheral blood. Total RNA was extracted using Trizol reagent, and RNA quality was checked on an Agilent 2100 Bioanalyzer.

In this chain, TRBV7-9 is recombined with TRBJ1-6, and perhaps TRBD1 as D gene, on 5 matching bases. The sequence was collected from a woman younger than 35 with stable Graves' hyperthyroidism. Some clones in this sample may be carry-over from other donors' samples. Donor details come from another sample of the same person, matched by shared clones. Sequencing used peripheral blood. The DNA reads as follows: TGTGCCAGCAGCTTTGGGACGTCCCATAATTCACCCCTCCACTTT. Its amino acids are CASSFGTSHNSPLHF.